This section outlines one TCR beta chain sequence together with its context. Antigen: not known. The data stem from a study of cytomegalovirus exposure and HLA in healthy donors. The primer mix had 60 Vbeta and 13 Jbeta primers. Method: immunoSEQ multiplex PCR; TCRdb's copy keeps in-frame clones and lacks some. The sample has about 190,000 clones, and its top ten clones hold roughly 0.98%. The length of the CDR3 is 14 residues. Germline lookup yields CDR1 SNHLY and CDR2 FYNNEI. V was pared by 6 bases and J by 0 bases, with 12 bases between. Findings of the study overall: Among donors in an Asian-associated ancestry cluster, a later analysis reportedly found fewer N-insertions than the approximately 700-donor mean. TCR beta sequences reportedly predicted most subjects' HLA-A and HLA-B alleles accurately. High specificity and sensitivity for cytomegalovirus status were reported for the classifier.

This chain joins TRBV2 and TRBJ2-7, with a weak D call TRBD2 (6 bases). Material for sequencing was PBMCs. The clonotype was recovered from a woman in her twenties or thirties in good health and CMV-seropositive. CDR3 protein: CASRGDWSSYEQYF. DNA of the CDR3: TGTGCCAGCAGGGGGGACTGGAGCTCCTACGAGCAGTACTTC. Filled out from reference TRBV2 and TRBJ2-7, the complete variable domain reads EPEVTQTPSHQVTQMGQEVILRCVPISNHLYFYWYRQILGQKVEFLVSFYNNEISEKSEIFDDQFSVERPDGSNFTLKIRSTKLEDSAMYFCASRGDWSSYEQYFGPGTRLTVT.